This passage covers 9 T cell receptor beta chains from one sample sequenced in a study of blood T cell repertoires in COVID-19. The protocol was immunoSEQ multiplex PCR, while the TCRdb copy is restricted to in-frame clones and leaves out a portion. The table records 280,000 or so clones, 70% to 90% of them present only once. Sequencing was done on a sample of peripheral blood. The receptors here all came from a woman in her sixties or seventies with acute or convalescent COVID-19.

This chain connects TRBV4-2 to TRBJ1-6; D possibly corresponds to TRBD1 (5 bases). Trimming removed 0 bases at V and 10 bases at J, with 19 bases between. The CDR3 spans 17 residues. Germline CDR1 is LGHNA and CDR2 is YNFKEQ. The CDR3 DNA follows: TGTGCCAGCAGCCAAGAAGAAGGGCAGGGCACGGTATCACCCCTCCACTTT. Translation: CASSQEEGQGTVSPLHF.

The J gene is TRBJ1-6, the V gene TRBV7-9; D is unclear. CDR3 size: 14 residues. V lost 1 base and J lost 6, with 7 bases in between. In germline, CDR1 is SEHNR, CDR2 FQNEAQ (reference sequence). CDR3 protein: CASSLEPGNSPLHF. The CDR3 DNA reads TGTGCCAGCAGCTTAGAACCGGGTAATTCACCCCTCCACTTT.

The V gene is TRBV24-1, the J gene TRBJ1-1; 8 nucleotides match TRBD1. The length of the CDR3 is 14 residues. Trimming took 4 bases from V and 5 from J; bases not matched to a gene: 5. CDR1 and CDR2 from the germline V gene are KGHDR and SFDVKD. CDR3 nucleotide sequence: TGTGCCACCAGTGACCCGGACAGGGCGACTGAAGCTTTCTTT. Its translation: CATSDPDRATEAFF.

This chain connects TRBV28 to TRBJ2-3; 8 bases agree with TRBD2. Losses at the gene ends were 4 bases for V and 2 bases for J; bases not matched to a gene: 5. Germline V gene sequence: CDR1 MDHEN, CDR2 SYDVKM. CDR3 length: 15 amino acids. CDR3 protein: CASSYSGVHTDTQYF. As DNA, the CDR3 is TGTGCCAGCAGTTATAGCGGGGTTCACACAGATACGCAGTATTTT.

The V call is TRBV6-2 or TRBV6-3, the J call TRBJ2-5; 11 bases match TRBD2. The CDR3 has 16 residues. Losses at the gene ends were 5 bases for V and 8 bases for J; bases not matched to a gene: 13. Germline-derived CDR1 and CDR2 are MNHEY and SVGEGT. The chain's CDR3 is CASSKSTSGIRKTQYF. For the CDR3, the DNA is TGTGCCAGCAGTAAATCGACTAGCGGGATTAGAAAAACCCAGTACTTC.

This sequence joins TRBV4-3 and TRBJ2-5; tentative D call: TRBD1 (6 bases). The germline V gene has CDR1 LGHNA and CDR2 YSLEER. V lost 0 bases, J lost 8 bases, and 7 bases lay in between. This CDR3 has 12 residues. Here the CDR3 reads CASSQEGATQYF. The CDR3 coding sequence is TGCGCCAGCAGCCAAGAGGGGGCCACCCAGTACTTC.

This chain uses TRBV7-3 with TRBJ2-2; 8 bases fit TRBD1. Looked up from germline, CDR1 is SGHTA and CDR2 is FQGTGA. After removal of 4 bases from V and 2 bases from J, the junction contained 12 bases not matched to a gene. The CDR3 length is 18 residues. CDR3 loop: CASSSYRGSTTNTGELFF. CDR3 in DNA: TGTGCCAGCAGCTCTTACAGGGGGTCGACAACCAACACCGGGGAGCTGTTTTTT.

This chain joins TRBV7-9 and TRBJ1-1; D remains unclear. The germline CDR1 and CDR2 sequences are SEHNR and FQNEAQ (reference sequence). The CDR3 extends over 14 amino acids. V lost 7 bases to trimming and J lost 4 bases, with 16 bases between them. In DNA form, the CDR3 reads TGTGCCAGCACCTCCGGGTTTCGCGGCACTGAAGCTTTCTTT. Its protein is CASTSGFRGTEAFF.

V gene TRBV9 combines with J gene TRBJ1-1; no clear D. Deletions cut 4 bases from V and 6 bases from J, with 10 bases between. The CDR3 sequence is 12 residues long. Germline CDR1 and CDR2: SGDLS and YYNGEE. CDR3 in amino acids: CASSSKEAEAFF. As DNA, the CDR3 is TGTGCCAGCAGCTCAAAGGAGGCTGAAGCTTTCTTT.